Detailed here is one T cell receptor (beta chain). CDR1 KGHDR and CDR2 SFDVKD come from the germline V gene. The CDR3 extends over 16 amino acids. The V and J ends lost 1 base and 7 bases, in that order; junction bases with no gene match: 8. Original data processing: Estimated nucleated cell counts came from reference gene primer amplification. Clones were read by immunoSEQ multiplex PCR, and TCRdb kept only the in-frame ones, dropping some. The V and J calls and the clone size are those of that table, but D and trimming were determined from the DNA. The data show roughly 250,000 clones, roughly 88% seen once. The sample belongs to a study of blood T cell repertoires in COVID-19. Turning to the study itself: Samples taken during acute and convalescent COVID-19 were collected in the United States, Italy and Spain. T cells, B-cell-depleted T cells, or PBMCs supplied cDNA or gDNA.

The chain joins TRBV24-1 to TRBJ2-1; 8 nucleotides line up with TRBD2. This clonotype originated in a woman aged 40 to 55 who had recovered from COVID-19. Sequenced sample: peripheral blood. The CDR3 DNA follows: TGTGCCACCAGTGATTTAAGTAGCGGGGACGGGAATGAGCAGTTCTTC. Residues: CATSDLSSGDGNEQFF.